This is a list of T cell receptor beta chains from one sample in a study of cytomegalovirus exposure and HLA in healthy donors. Repertoires were generated with immunoSEQ multiplex PCR, while TCRdb's copy carries only in-frame clones and drops some. The top ten hold around 2.8% of the sample, which has fewer than 250,000 clones, about four fifths seen once. Sequencing was carried out using PBMCs. The receptors originated from a man aged 25-40 years in good health and CMV-seronegative. The CDR3 runs from the conserved cysteine through the conserved F or W. The D gene is left open where the match is weak. A clone size is listed for some rows: how often the clone was seen (once, few, many), or a class if it is expanded.

j_call,v_call,d_call,clone_size,cdr3_nt,cdr3_aa
TRBJ1-6,TRBV28,.,once,TGTGCCAGCAGGATCAGGGGAATAAATTCACCCCTCCACTTT,CASRIRGINSPLHF
TRBJ1-5,TRBV5-5,.,.,TGTGCCAGCAGCTTGCGCCTTGGCTCCGGGTTGGGCAATCAGCCCCAGCATTTT,CASSLRLGSGLGNQPQHF
TRBJ1-5,TRBV19,.,.,TGTGCCAGTAGTAGTGGGGAGGGGGGAGGTTTTCCCCAGCATTTT,CASSSGEGGGFPQHF
TRBJ2-7,TRBV7-6,.,.,TGTGCCAGCAGCTTAGACGACACGGACTACGAGCAGTACTTC,CASSLDDTDYEQYF
TRBJ2-1,TRBV28,TRBD1,few,TGTGCCAGCAGTGACCCCGGGACAGGCCTGTGGTACAATGAGCAGTTCTTC,CASSDPGTGLWYNEQFF
TRBJ1-2,TRBV4-1,.,.,TGCGCCAGCAGCCAAGAACGGGGTCCGAGGGATGGCTACACCTTC,CASSQERGPRDGYTF
TRBJ1-2,TRBV7-9,TRBD1,.,TGTGCCAGCAGCACCAGGGGGGTCTCGGATGGCTACACCTTC,CASSTRGVSDGYTF
TRBJ2-3,TRBV7-9,TRBD1,.,TGTGCCAGCAGCTTAGTACAGGGGAAACGCACAGATACGCAGTATTTT,CASSLVQGKRTDTQYF
TRBJ1-3,TRBV5-1,.,few,TGCGCCAGCGGATCAGGGAATGGAAACACCATATATTTT,CASGSGNGNTIYF
TRBJ1-2,TRBV11-2,.,.,TGTGCCAGCAGCTTAGCAGGGCTGCCTAACTATGGCTACACCTTC,CASSLAGLPNYGYTF
TRBJ1-2,TRBV7-9,.,.,TGTGCCAGCAGCTTGAGAGGTTATGGCTACACCTTC,CASSLRGYGYTF
TRBJ2-7,TRBV6-1,TRBD1,.,TGTGCCAGCAGCGCTAGGGGGACAGGAGCGAGAGAGCAGTACTTC,CASSARGTGAREQYF
TRBJ2-2,TRBV4-3,TRBD1,.,TGCGCCAGCAGCCAAGATTTGACAGGGGGCTTCATCGGGGAGCTGTTTTTT,CASSQDLTGGFIGELFF
TRBJ2-5,TRBV6-6,TRBD1,.,TGTGCCAGCAGCCGGGACAGGGGGGGAGAGACCCAGTACTTC,CASSRDRGGETQYF
TRBJ1-1,TRBV5-5,.,.,TGTGCCAGCAGCTTGCCCCAGAACACTGAAGCTTTCTTT,CASSLPQNTEAFF
TRBJ2-3,TRBV9,TRBD1,.,TGTGCCAGCAGCGTAGAGGGACAGGGGGCGCGAGGTTCAGATACGCAGTATTTT,CASSVEGQGARGSDTQYF
TRBJ1-2,TRBV6-5,TRBD1,.,TGTGCCAGCAGATATGCGCGGGACAGGGGTCGCTACACCTTC,CASRYARDRGRYTF
TRBJ1-3,TRBV14,.,.,TGTGCCACCCAGGGAGGTAACACCATATATTTT,CATQGGNTIYF
TRBJ2-5,TRBV7-3,TRBD2,.,TGTGCCAGCAGCTTAACTACTAGCGGGGGCGCGACCCAGTACTTC,CASSLTTSGGATQYF
TRBJ1-3,TRBV6-6,.,.,TGTGCCAGCAGTTATCGAGGGAGAAACACCATATATTTT,CASSYRGRNTIYF
TRBJ1-1,TRBV29-1,.,.,TGCAGCGTTGAAAACCTAGCCGAAGCTTTCTTT,CSVENLAEAFF
TRBJ2-7,TRBV5-5,.,.,TGTGCCAGCAGCTTGCATGGAGAGGAGCAGTACTTC,CASSLHGEEQYF